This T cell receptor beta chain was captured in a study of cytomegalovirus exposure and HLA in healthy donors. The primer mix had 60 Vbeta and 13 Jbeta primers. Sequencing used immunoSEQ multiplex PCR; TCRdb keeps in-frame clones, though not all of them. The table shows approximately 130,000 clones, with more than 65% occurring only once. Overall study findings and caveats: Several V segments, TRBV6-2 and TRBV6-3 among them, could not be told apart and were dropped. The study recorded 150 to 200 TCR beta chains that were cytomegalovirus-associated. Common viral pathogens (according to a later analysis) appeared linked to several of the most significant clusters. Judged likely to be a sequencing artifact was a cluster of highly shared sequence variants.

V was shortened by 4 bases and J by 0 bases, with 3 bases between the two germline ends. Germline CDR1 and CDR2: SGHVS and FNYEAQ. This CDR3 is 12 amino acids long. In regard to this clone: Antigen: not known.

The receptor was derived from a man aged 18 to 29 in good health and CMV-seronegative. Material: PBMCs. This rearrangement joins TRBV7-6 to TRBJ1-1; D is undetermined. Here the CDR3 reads CASSSMNTEAFF. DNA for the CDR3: TGTGCCAGCAGCTCTATGAACACTGAAGCTTTCTTT.